Following are 30 T cell receptor beta chains from one sample sequenced in a study of somatic mutations in cytotoxic T cells in rheumatoid arthritis. Measured with immunoSEQ multiplex PCR; TCRdb has only the in-frame clones, and not every one. The table records about 23,000 clones, around 80% of them present only once. Specimen: CD8+ T cells sorted from blood. All receptors come from an adult with rheumatoid arthritis.

The chain employs TRBV7-9 and TRBJ2-5; 10 bases fit TRBD2. The J call is uncertain, as TRBJ2-7 better fits the DNA end. The CDR3 covers 15 residues. CDR1 and CDR2 from the germline V gene are SEHNR and FQNEAQ (reference sequence). CDR3 bases: TGTGCCAGCAGCCCTAGAGCGGGGGGGCCCTACGAGCAGTACTTC. It codes for CASSPRAGGPYEQYF.

J is TRBJ2-3 and V is TRBV6-4, with a possible D match to TRBD2 (6 bases). From germline, CDR1 is MRHNA and CDR2 SNTAGT. The CDR3 consists of 14 residues. Trimming cost V 4 bases and J 0 bases, with 8 bases left between them. CDR3 residues: CASSAGTSTDTQYF. In DNA, the CDR3 is TGTGCCAGCAGTGCCGGGACTAGCACAGATACGCAGTATTTT.

This clone was picked up a small number of times. This chain joins TRBV7-9 and TRBJ1-1; D is uncertain. The CDR3 is 13 amino acids. Trimming took 1 base from V and 5 from J, leaving 8 bases between them. Germline values: CDR1 SEHNR, CDR2 FQNEAQ (reference sequence). CDR3 sequence reads: CASSLVGETEAFF. The CDR3 DNA sequence: TGTGCCAGCAGCTTAGTCGGGGAAACTGAAGCTTTCTTT.

V and J are TRBV2 and TRBJ1-2; 9 bases match TRBD1. CDR1 is SNHLY, CDR2 FYNNEI, per germline. The CDR3 has 14 residues. V shed 5 bases, J shed 3 bases, and the junction held 4 bases outside the gene matches. The CDR3 loop is CASSLQGADYGYTF. The CDR3 nucleotides are TGTGCCAGCAGTCTACAGGGGGCGGACTATGGCTACACCTTC.

The V gene is TRBV4-3, the J gene TRBJ2-1; 7 nucleotides align to TRBD2. Germline V gene lookup returns CDR1 LGHNA and CDR2 YSLEER. Losses at the gene ends were 1 base for V and 4 bases for J; bases not matched to a gene: 4. The length of the CDR3 is 15 residues. CDR3 nucleotides: TGCGCCAGCAGCCAAGGCCTAGCGGTTTACAATGAGCAGTTCTTC. Translation: CASSQGLAVYNEQFF.

The rearrangement links TRBV12-5 to TRBJ1-3; no reliable D call. Germline assignment: CDR1 LGHNT and CDR2 FRNRAP. This CDR3 comprises 13 residues. The ends were cut back, 10 bases at V and 7 bases at J, with 17 bases in the middle. CDR3: CATQPTYQNTIYF. The CDR3 coding sequence is TGTGCTACCCAACCGACATACCAGAACACCATATATTTT.

The chain uses TRBV12-5 and TRBJ2-2; D call uncertain. Germline V CDR1 and CDR2: LGHNT, FRNRAP. The V end lost 0 bases, the J end lost 3 bases, and 17 bases lay between the germline ends. The CDR3 is 18 residues long. In DNA, the CDR3 is TGTGCTAGTGGTTTGGTACGGTTCTTGGAAGAAGACACCGGGGAGCTGTTTTTT. Protein sequence: CASGLVRFLEEDTGELFF.

The V and J genes are TRBV11-2 and TRBJ2-1; 8 nucleotides agree with TRBD2. The CDR3 runs to 17 residues. After removal of 2 bases from V and 0 bases from J, the junction contained 6 bases not matched to a gene. The germline V gene encodes CDR1 SGHAT and CDR2 FQNNGV. Here the CDR3 reads CASSLNGGESSYNEQFF. The CDR3 DNA sequence: TGTGCCAGCAGCTTAAACGGGGGGGAAAGCTCCTACAATGAGCAGTTCTTC.

The J gene is TRBJ2-2, the V gene TRBV4-2; D is tentatively TRBD1 or TRBD2 (6 bases each). The germline CDR1 and CDR2 sequences are LGHNA and YNFKEQ. V gave up 4 bases and J gave up 3 bases, with 12 bases separating them. This CDR3 region has 15 residues. The CDR3 reads CASSPWGADTGELFF. CDR3 in DNA: TGTGCCAGCAGCCCCTGGGGGGCGGACACCGGGGAGCTGTTTTTT.

This clone was counted only a few times. The V call is TRBV27, the J call TRBJ2-5, with 15 positions matching TRBD2. There are 18 residues in the CDR3. Looked up from germline, CDR1 is MNHEY and CDR2 is SMNVEV (reference sequence). With V trimmed by 7 bases and J by 0 bases, 9 bases remained unmatched. Here the CDR3 reads CASKPRTSGGVYQETQYF. The CDR3, as DNA: TGTGCCAGCAAACCTCGGACTAGCGGGGGGGTGTACCAAGAGACCCAGTACTTC.

The rearrangement joins TRBV7-9 to TRBJ1-2; 10 bases are a match to TRBD1. Trimming at V came to 5 bases and at J to 6 bases, leaving 6 bases not matched to a gene. The CDR3 runs to 14 residues. CDR1 and CDR2 from the germline V gene are SEHNR and FQNEAQ (reference sequence). For the CDR3, the DNA is TGTGCCAGCAGCGATGGACAGGGGGAACATGGCTACACCTTC. Its protein product is CASSDGQGEHGYTF. Full variable domain (missing parts from reference TRBV7-9 and TRBJ1-2): DTGVSQNPRHKITKRGQNVTFRCDPISEHNRLYWYRQTLGQGPEFLTYFQNEAQLEKSRLLSDRFSAERPKGSFSTLEIQRTEQGDSAMYLCASSDGQGEHGYTFGSGTRLTVV.

V and J are TRBV7-9 and TRBJ1-2; no definite D call. V was clipped by 2 bases and J by 8 bases, with 21 bases between them. The CDR3 contains 16 residues. The germline V gene has CDR1 SEHNR and CDR2 FQNEAQ (reference sequence). The CDR3 DNA sequence: TGTGCCAGCAGCTTACGGAGGGAAGAGGTTACAGACGGCTACACCTTC. Translated, it gives CASSLRREEVTDGYTF.

In its sample, this clone was seen once. The chain links TRBV27 to TRBJ2-5; D gene unclear. The CDR3 consists of 13 residues. Trimming removed 3 bases at V and 4 bases at J, with 9 bases between. Germline CDR1 reads MNHEY; CDR2 reads SMNVEV (reference sequence). CDR3 residues: CASSFVAPETQYF. The CDR3 nucleotides are TGTGCCAGCAGTTTTGTCGCCCCAGAGACCCAGTACTTC.

The chain joins TRBV5-4 to TRBJ2-2; D call uncertain. The V gene lost 6 bases and the J gene lost 3 bases, with 12 bases spanning the gap. Germline assignment: CDR1 SGHNT and CDR2 YYREEE (reference sequence). This CDR3 has 14 residues. The CDR3 protein is CASTGGPDTGELFF. The CDR3 DNA reads TGTGCCAGCACCGGTGGGCCTGACACCGGGGAGCTGTTTTTT.

The V and J genes are TRBV2 and TRBJ1-2; D is ambiguous. The CDR3 runs to 15 residues. The V end was cut by 2 bases, the J end by 4 bases, with 14 bases between. The germline V gene encodes CDR1 SNHLY and CDR2 FYNNEI. The CDR3: CASSENQALTYGYTF. The CDR3 DNA is TGTGCCAGCAGTGAAAATCAGGCTTTGACCTATGGCTACACCTTC.

The rearrangement joins TRBV5-5 to TRBJ2-7; D may be TRBD1 (6 bases). The CDR3 totals 15 residues. Trimming took off 1 base at V and 3 bases at J, with 14 bases between the two ends. The germline gives CDR1 SGHKS, CDR2 YYEKEE (reference sequence). CDR3 residues: CASSLFWPGDYEQYF. Here the CDR3 DNA reads TGTGCCAGCAGCTTGTTCTGGCCAGGGGACTACGAGCAGTACTTC. The whole variable domain, filled in from reference TRBV5-5 and TRBJ2-7, reads DAGVTQSPTHLIKTRGQQVTLRCSPISGHKSVSWYQQVLGQGPQFIFQYYEKEERGRGNFPDRFSARQFPNYSSELNVNALLLGDSALYLCASSLFWPGDYEQYFGPGTRLTVT.

The chain recombines TRBV14 with TRBJ2-1; 7 bases align to TRBD2. V trimming: 1 base; J trimming: 3 bases; junction bases outside the gene matches: 6. This CDR3 has 16 residues. Per the germline V gene, CDR1 is SGHDN and CDR2 is FVKESK. CDR3 sequence: CASSQVASGLYNEQFF. CDR3 bases: TGTGCCAGCAGCCAAGTCGCTAGCGGCCTCTACAATGAGCAGTTCTTC.

This clone came up a few times. The chain carries TRBV6-4 and TRBJ2-1; 7 bases agree with TRBD2. This CDR3 comprises 15 residues. The V and J ends lost 3 bases and 5 bases, in that order; junction bases with no gene match: 7. The germline gives CDR1 MRHNA, CDR2 SNTAGT. CDR3 sequence: CASSEAGDPHNEQFF. Written as DNA, the CDR3 is TGTGCCAGCAGTGAGGCGGGGGACCCCCACAATGAGCAGTTCTTC.

CDR3: CTSSRLRGLAGDTYEQYF. The CDR3 DNA reads TGCACCAGCAGCCGCCTCAGAGGACTAGCGGGGGACACCTACGAGCAGTACTTC. V gene TRBV1 combines with J gene TRBJ2-7; the table's D call, TRBD2, has no DNA check behind it. TRBV1 is designated a pseudogene. The CDR3 sequence is 18 residues long.

The genes are TRBV27 and TRBJ1-2; tentative D call: TRBD1 (6 bases). Germline loops: CDR1 MNHEY, CDR2 SMNVEV (reference sequence). The V end lost 4 bases, the J end lost 4 bases, and 13 bases lay between the germline ends. The CDR3 length is 14 residues. CDR3 protein: CASSSLQGPYGYTF. In nucleotides, the CDR3 is TGTGCCAGCAGTTCCCTTCAGGGGCCCTATGGCTACACCTTC.

This clone was observed a handful of times. The chain employs TRBV19 and TRBJ1-1; D is perhaps TRBD1 (5 bases). Trimming left V 6 bases short and J 0 bases short, with 14 bases between. This CDR3 spans 15 amino acids. CDR1 LNHDA and CDR2 SQIVND come from the germline V gene (reference sequence). The CDR3 loop reads CASSPDSFMNTEAFF. As DNA, the CDR3 is TGTGCCAGTAGCCCCGACAGTTTCATGAACACTGAAGCTTTCTTT.

This chain links TRBV7-9 with TRBJ2-5, with TRBD2 matching over 9 bases. The CDR3 covers 17 residues. Per germline, CDR1 SEHNR and CDR2 FQNEAQ (reference sequence). The trim removed 5 bases at V and 5 bases at J, leaving 15 bases unmatched. The CDR3 DNA reads TGTGCCAGCAGCGAATGGGCAGGACTAGCGATGGGGGAGACCCAGTACTTC. Translated: CASSEWAGLAMGETQYF.

This chain uses TRBV25-1 with TRBJ1-5; D unresolved. Germline V CDR1 and CDR2: MGHDK, SYGVNS. This CDR3 is 16 amino acids long. The ends were cut back, 3 bases at V and 4 bases at J, with 16 bases in the middle. This chain's CDR3 is CASSEWEVEGNQPQHF. The CDR3 DNA sequence: TGTGCCAGCAGTGAGTGGGAAGTGGAGGGAAATCAGCCCCAGCATTTT.

The chain combines TRBV19 with TRBJ1-2; D gene uncertain. Trimming pared 5 bases from V and 4 bases from J, leaving 14 bases between. Germline V lookup: CDR1 LNHDA, CDR2 SQIVND (reference sequence). This CDR3 contains 14 residues. In DNA, the CDR3 is TGTGCCAGTAGTCCCGCGGGTGGGGTCTATGGCTACACCTTC. It translates to CASSPAGGVYGYTF.

The gene calls are TRBV10-3 and TRBJ1-4, with 8 positions matching TRBD1. The germline CDR1 and CDR2 sequences are ENHRY and SYGVKD. Trimming at V came to 0 bases and at J to 5 bases, leaving 5 bases not matched to a gene. This CDR3 has 16 amino acids. CDR3 coding DNA: TGTGCCATCAGTGAGTCGGGACAGGCGCCAAATGAAAAACTGTTTTTT. As protein: CAISESGQAPNEKLFF.

This chain uses TRBV6-1 with TRBJ2-6; 7 positions match TRBD2. V dropped 2 bases and J dropped 2; count of bases not matched to a gene: 9. This CDR3 has 18 residues. Germline V gene lookup returns CDR1 MNHNS and CDR2 SASEGT. The chain's CDR3 is CASSEPGLDKAGANVLTF. The CDR3 DNA is TGTGCCAGCAGTGAACCCGGACTAGATAAAGCTGGGGCCAACGTCCTGACTTTC.

This chain links TRBV6-5 with TRBJ2-1; 8 nucleotides agree with TRBD1. Losses at the gene ends were 10 bases for V and 5 bases for J; bases not matched to a gene: 13. The CDR3 spans 15 residues. Looked up from germline, CDR1 is MNHEY and CDR2 is SVGAGI. Written as DNA, the CDR3 is TGTGCCACGCGTGCCGGGACAGGACCCAACAATGAGCAGTTCTTC. It codes for CATRAGTGPNNEQFF.

This clone showed up just a few times. V usage is TRBV4-1 and J usage is TRBJ2-2; D possibly matches TRBD1 or TRBD2 (6 bases each). The CDR3 is made up of 14 amino acids. The germline gives CDR1 MGHRA, CDR2 YSYEKL. The V end was cut by 9 bases, the J end by 3 bases, with 14 bases between. The CDR3 loop is CASTPGADTGELFF. The CDR3 DNA reads as TGCGCCAGTACTCCGGGGGCGGACACCGGGGAGCTGTTTTTT.

The chain joins TRBV14 to TRBJ2-5; D remains unclear. The J call may not be correct, given that the DNA end is closer to TRBJ2-7. This CDR3 spans 15 amino acids. The germline V gene encodes CDR1 SGHDN and CDR2 FVKESK. The CDR3 is CASSQAGSGNYEQYF. In DNA, the CDR3 is TGTGCCAGCAGCCAAGCCGGGTCAGGAAACTACGAGCAGTACTTC.

The genes are TRBV4-3 and TRBJ1-3; D is unclear. This CDR3 region has 18 residues. The V end lost 0 bases, the J end lost 2 bases, and 17 bases lay between the germline ends. CDR1 and CDR2 (germline): LGHNA, YSLEER. The CDR3 reads CASSQDPLDSYTGNTIYF. CDR3 in DNA: TGCGCCAGCAGCCAAGATCCCTTGGACTCTTACACTGGAAACACCATATATTTT.